This T cell receptor (beta chain) was sequenced for a study of T cells after yellow fever vaccination. Study as a whole: Fractions of low cell number were prepared using SMART-Seq v4 Ultra Low Input. Study-level points and caveats: Subsequent booster samples again held most clones from primary vaccination (approximately 95% CD4, over 80% CD8). Across the CD4 and CD8 compartments, a small share of clonotypes was present in both.

Germline V gene data show CDR1 as SGHTA and CDR2 as FQGNSA. Losses at the gene ends were 1 base for V and 5 bases for J; bases not matched to a gene: 5. CDR3 length: 16 residues. This clonotype showed up just a few times. The antigen remains unidentified. A process of 5'RACE template switching, which added a universal primer site and UMIs, was used to make TCR cDNA. TCRdb redid the calling of the 5' RACE reads with MiXCR, one entry per CDR3 protein. The sample holds some 670,000 distinct CDR3 sequences, about 12% seen once. The chain combines TRBV7-2 with TRBJ2-3; 11 nucleotides match TRBD2. The receptor was isolated from a man aged 25-45 years who received the YFV17D yellow fever vaccine. This specimen was PBMCs, taken on the day of the yellow fever booster vaccination. The CDR3 nucleotides are TGTGCCAGCAGCTTAGGAGTAGCGGGAGGGTTAGATACGCAGTATTTT. This encodes CASSLGVAGGLDTQYF.